Listed below are T cell receptor beta chains from one sample, sequenced in a study of early T cells in non-severe SARS-CoV-2 infection. TCRdb called the 5' RACE reads again in MiXCR, with one record for every CDR3 protein. The sample has around 82,000 distinct CDR3 sequences; over 9.5% are singletons. Sequenced sample: whole blood. The receptors here all came from an adult who was a healthcare worker with PCR-confirmed SARS-CoV-2 infection or an uninfected control (not recorded which). CDR3s include the opening cysteine and the closing phenylalanine or tryptophan. D genes are given only for firm matches. Clone size, where shown, is once, few, many, or a class for clones that have expanded.

V	D	J	size	CDR3	DNA
TRBV9	NA	TRBJ2-7	many	CASSVVEGGAGSEQYF	TGTGCCAGCAGCGTAGTAGAAGGGGGCGCCGGGAGCGAGCAGTACTTC
TRBV20-1	NA	TRBJ2-2	NA	CSASGTLNTGELFF	TGCAGTGCCTCCGGGACCCTGAACACCGGGGAGCTGTTTTTT
TRBV28	NA	TRBJ1-5	NA	CASSPGRDSNQPQHF	TGTGCCAGCAGTCCCGGACGAGATAGCAATCAGCCCCAGCATTTT
TRBV5-5	NA	TRBJ2-3	many	CASSRDTGTQDTQYF	TGTGCCAGCAGCAGAGACACGGGCACACAAGATACGCAGTATTTT
TRBV7-3	NA	TRBJ2-2	medium-sized	CASSPVGAGELFF	TGTGCCAGCAGCCCCGTGGGCGCCGGGGAGCTGTTTTTT
TRBV5-1	NA	TRBJ2-3	NA	CASSLADPTDTQYF	TGCGCCAGCAGCTTAGCGGACCCCACAGATACGCAGTATTTT
TRBV30	TRBD2	TRBJ2-7	NA	CAWRPLGTSGPYEQYF	TGTGCCTGGAGGCCCCTTGGGACTAGCGGGCCCTACGAGCAGTACTTC
TRBV15	NA	TRBJ1-5	NA	CATSRVGQAQHF	TGTGCCACCAGCAGAGTCGGTCAGGCCCAGCATTTT
TRBV5-1	TRBD1	TRBJ2-1	NA	CASSSIPQDRGNEQFF	TGCGCCAGCAGCTCCATTCCTCAGGACAGGGGCAATGAGCAGTTCTTC
TRBV7-2	NA	TRBJ2-7	NA	CASSSPTGTPYEQYF	TGTGCCAGCAGCTCGCCGACAGGGACTCCCTACGAGCAGTACTTC
TRBV12-3/TRBV12-4	NA	TRBJ1-3	many	CASREGGNTIYF	TGTGCCAGCAGGGAGGGGGGAAACACCATATATTTT
TRBV27	NA	TRBJ2-5	many	CASSSTRKETQYF	TGTGCCAGCAGTTCTACCCGAAAAGAGACCCAGTACTTC
TRBV29-1	NA	TRBJ2-5	few	CSADRLQETQYF	TGCAGCGCAGACAGATTACAAGAGACCCAGTACTTC
TRBV20-1	NA	TRBJ1-1	few	CSAKTGDTEAFF	TGCAGTGCCAAGACAGGAGACACTGAAGCTTTCTTT
TRBV7-9	TRBD1	TRBJ2-5	NA	CASSLGGTARETQYF	TGTGCCAGCAGCTTAGGAGGGACAGCCCGAGAGACCCAGTACTTC
TRBV6-5	TRBD1	TRBJ1-2	few	CASRPTGMNYGYTF	TGTGCCAGCAGACCGACAGGGATGAACTATGGCTACACCTTC
TRBV19	NA	TRBJ2-7	few	CASSIVEGTRKEQYF	TGTGCCAGTAGTATAGTAGAGGGTACCAGGAAGGAGCAGTACTTC
TRBV30	TRBD1	TRBJ1-2	NA	CASQSQGETGYTF	TGTGCCTCCCAGTCACAGGGGGAGACTGGCTACACCTTC
TRBV2	NA	TRBJ2-7	NA	CASRPLRVGNEQYF	TGTGCCAGCAGGCCCCTACGGGTGGGGAACGAGCAGTACTTC
TRBV27	TRBD1	TRBJ1-4	many	CASSWDSLLIPNEKLFF	TGTGCCAGCAGCTGGGACAGCCTCCTTATTCCTAATGAAAAACTGTTTTTT
TRBV29-1	NA	TRBJ1-2	few	CSHRDDRYGYTF	TGCAGCCACCGGGACGATCGATATGGCTACACCTTC
TRBV6-1	TRBD2	TRBJ2-1	NA	CASSVGLAGAYNEQFF	TGTGCCAGCAGTGTAGGACTAGCGGGAGCCTACAATGAGCAGTTCTTC
TRBV28	NA	TRBJ1-5	many	CASSSQDQPQHF	TGTGCCAGCAGTTCTCAGGATCAGCCCCAGCATTTT
TRBV21-1	NA	TRBJ2-7	NA	CASSNPGTAVYEQYF	TGTGCCAGCAGCAACCCCGGGACAGCGGTCTACGAGCAGTACTTC
TRBV20-1	NA	TRBJ1-4	many	CSARDRGRGVEKLFF	TGCAGTGCTAGAGATCGAGGCAGGGGAGTTGAAAAACTGTTTTTT
TRBV29-1	NA	TRBJ2-1	NA	CSVASRRPGNEQFF	TGCAGCGTCGCCTCTAGAAGGCCGGGTAATGAGCAGTTCTTC
TRBV28	NA	TRBJ2-3	NA	CASSSYRDTSDTQYF	TGTGCCAGCAGTTCCTACCGAGACACGTCAGATACGCAGTATTTT
TRBV28	NA	TRBJ2-7	NA	CASSLSDRYEQYF	TGTGCCAGCAGTTTATCTGACAGGTACGAGCAGTACTTC
TRBV7-9	TRBD1	TRBJ2-7	NA	CASTPRDRDYEQYF	TGTGCCAGCACGCCCCGGGACAGGGACTACGAGCAGTACTTC
TRBV11-2	NA	TRBJ2-7	many	CASSLGRPPYEQYF	TGTGCCAGCAGCTTAGGCAGGCCCCCCTACGAGCAGTACTTC
TRBV28	NA	TRBJ1-2	NA	CASRMNSGANYGYTF	TGTGCCAGCAGGATGAATTCAGGGGCAAACTATGGCTACACCTTC
TRBV5-6	NA	TRBJ2-7	many	CASSARDTSYEQYF	TGTGCCAGCAGCGCCCGGGACACCTCCTACGAGCAGTACTTC
TRBV28	TRBD2	TRBJ2-7	few	CASSIAGLAVYEQYF	TGTGCCAGCAGTATAGCGGGACTAGCGGTGTACGAGCAGTACTTC
TRBV20-1	NA	TRBJ2-3	few	CSARGGGPTDTQYF	TGCAGTGCTAGGGGCGGAGGCCCCACAGATACGCAGTATTTT
TRBV27	TRBD2	TRBJ2-1	NA	CASSLFQRGEQFF	TGTGCCAGCAGTTTATTCCAGCGGGGTGAGCAGTTCTTC
TRBV3-1	TRBD2	TRBJ2-1	many	CASSQDRSRAGGSYNEQFF	TGTGCCAGCAGCCAAGATCGGTCAAGGGCGGGAGGGAGCTACAATGAGCAGTTCTTC
TRBV11-2	TRBD1	TRBJ2-2	NA	CASSPTGWNTGELFF	TGTGCCAGCAGCCCGACAGGGTGGAACACCGGGGAGCTGTTTTTT
TRBV24-1	NA	TRBJ2-3	few	CATSDATIDTQYF	TGTGCCACCAGTGATGCGACTATAGATACGCAGTATTTT
TRBV7-2	NA	TRBJ2-7	few	CASSLNGATYEQYF	TGTGCCAGCAGCTTAAATGGTGCTACCTACGAGCAGTACTTC
TRBV20-1	NA	TRBJ1-5	many	CSARGDSQSQHF	TGCAGTGCTAGAGGAGACAGCCAGAGTCAGCATTTT
TRBV29-1	TRBD2	TRBJ2-1	NA	CSVRGLAGGVNEQFF	TGCAGCGTTAGGGGACTAGCGGGAGGGGTTAATGAGCAGTTCTTC
TRBV29-1	NA	TRBJ2-3	NA	CSVEYNTDTQYF	TGCAGCGTTGAATATAACACAGATACGCAGTATTTT
TRBV4-2	NA	TRBJ1-3	NA	CVSSREPRSSGNTIYF	TGTGTCAGCAGCCGAGAACCGCGGTCCTCTGGAAACACCATATATTTT
TRBV2	NA	TRBJ2-2	NA	CASNEAGELFF	TGTGCCAGCAACGAAGCCGGGGAGCTGTTTTTT
TRBV18	TRBD1	TRBJ2-1	few	CASSRLGTGIYNEQFF	TGTGCCAGCTCACGTCTTGGGACAGGGATTTACAATGAGCAGTTCTTC
TRBV7-2	TRBD1	TRBJ1-1	NA	CASSLQSGGLIEAFF	TGTGCCAGCAGCTTACAGTCAGGGGGCTTGATAGAAGCTTTCTTT
TRBV7-6	TRBD2	TRBJ2-1	many	CASSFSRPGTSGSPSSYNEQFF	TGTGCCAGCAGCTTTTCCCGTCCCGGGACTAGCGGGAGTCCCAGCTCCTACAATGAGCAGTTCTTC
TRBV5-1	TRBD2	TRBJ2-1	many	CASRASGSVDEQFF	TGCGCCAGCAGGGCTAGCGGGAGCGTGGATGAGCAGTTCTTC
TRBV7-8	TRBD1	TRBJ1-5	NA	CASSLLGQGVGQPQHF	TGTGCCAGCAGCTTACTGGGACAGGGGGTCGGCCAGCCCCAGCATTTT
TRBV20-1	NA	TRBJ2-1	many	CSARDFAGLGEQFF	TGCAGTGCTAGAGATTTCGCGGGACTGGGTGAGCAGTTCTTC
TRBV20-1	NA	TRBJ2-5	medium-sized	CSAPGLHQETQYF	TGCAGTGCTCCGGGACTCCACCAAGAGACCCAGTACTTC
TRBV7-2	TRBD1	TRBJ1-6	many	CASSSGQGLYGSLHF	TGTGCCAGCAGCTCGGGACAGGGACTCTACGGGTCCCTCCACTTT
TRBV29-1	TRBD2	TRBJ2-5	few	CSVLPSGLAIQETQYF	TGCAGCGTACTGCCATCGGGACTAGCTATCCAAGAGACCCAGTACTTC
TRBV20-1	TRBD2	TRBJ2-3	NA	CSASSAGGGALDTQYF	TGCAGTGCTAGTTCGGCGGGAGGGGGTGCACTCGATACGCAGTATTTT
TRBV6-6	NA	TRBJ2-5	NA	CASSVTGREETKYF	TGTGCCAGCAGTGTTACAGGGAGGGAAGAGACCAAGTACTTC
TRBV13	NA	TRBJ2-7	many	CASSPGQSDEQYF	TGTGCCAGCAGTCCCGGACAGAGCGACGAGCAGTACTTC
TRBV7-2	NA	TRBJ1-2	NA	CASSRPAGGYTF	TGTGCCAGCAGCCGACCCGCCGGTGGCTACACCTTC
TRBV3-1	TRBD2	TRBJ2-3	NA	CASSHLAGGTGDTQYF	TGTGCCAGCAGCCATTTAGCGGGAGGTACGGGAGATACGCAGTATTTT
TRBV6-1	NA	TRBJ2-7	NA	CASSDGGWEQYF	TGTGCCAGCAGTGACGGGGGATGGGAGCAGTACTTC